The rows below give T cell receptor beta chains drawn from one sample of a study of blood T cell repertoires in COVID-19. Assay: immunoSEQ multiplex PCR; the TCRdb copy retains only in-frame clones and omits some. Among tens of thousands of clones, approximately 86% were seen once, and the ten largest hold about 14%. Specimen: peripheral blood. All receptors derive from a human donor in a cohort sampled during active COVID-19. Both conserved end residues are part of each CDR3. A D gene is named only where the DNA matches it firmly. Clone size, where shown, is once, few, many, or a class for clones that have expanded.

v_call	clone_size	j_call	d_call	cdr3_nt	cdr3_aa
TRBV27	NA	TRBJ1-6	TRBD1	TGTGCCAGCAGCTTAACCGACAGGGGATTGGGTTCACCCCTCCACTTT	CASSLTDRGLGSPLHF
TRBV6-1	NA	TRBJ2-5	TRBD1	TGTGCCAGCAGTGGATCCTCCGGGACAGGTCGGGAGACCCAGTACTTC	CASSGSSGTGRETQYF
TRBV28	once	TRBJ1-5	NA	TGTGCCGGAAACAGGGTCCGCAATCAGCCCCAGCATTTT	CAGNRVRNQPQHF
TRBV9	few	TRBJ2-3	NA	TGTGCCAGCAGCGCGTGGGACTCTAGCACAGATACGCAGTATTTT	CASSAWDSSTDTQYF
TRBV7-8	NA	TRBJ1-2	TRBD1	TGTGCCAGCAGCAGACCACAGGGGAATGGCTACACCTTC	CASSRPQGNGYTF
TRBV7-8	NA	TRBJ2-7	NA	TGTGCCAGCAGCCCACTAGCTTACGAGCAGTACTTC	CASSPLAYEQYF
TRBV7-3	once	TRBJ1-1	NA	TGTGCCAGCAGCTTAGGCGGGGCGGTTGAAGCTTTCTTT	CASSLGGAVEAFF
TRBV5-1	NA	TRBJ2-7	NA	TGCGCCAGCAGCTTGGGACGGGATGAGCAGTACTTC	CASSLGRDEQYF
TRBV15	NA	TRBJ2-3	NA	TGTGCCACCAGCACACAGGTTCCAGATACGCAGTATTTT	CATSTQVPDTQYF
TRBV9	NA	TRBJ2-6	NA	TGTGCCAGCAGCGCTCAGGTCTCTGGGGCCAACGTCCTGACTTTC	CASSAQVSGANVLTF
TRBV18	NA	TRBJ1-6	NA	TGTGCCAGCTCACGGCGGGATTATAATTCACCCCTCCACTTT	CASSRRDYNSPLHF
TRBV7-6	NA	TRBJ2-1	TRBD2	TGTGCCAGCAGCCCCCGACTAGCGGGAACCAGCTCCTACAATGAGCAGTTCTTC	CASSPRLAGTSSYNEQFF
TRBV28	NA	TRBJ1-3	NA	TGTGCCAGCAGTTTGTGGAGGACTGGAAACACCATATATTTT	CASSLWRTGNTIYF
TRBV29-1	NA	TRBJ2-5	TRBD1	TGCAGCGTGATCCGGGACAGTGAGACCCAGTACTTC	CSVIRDSETQYF
TRBV9	NA	TRBJ1-2	TRBD1	TGTGCCAGCAGCGTAGACGGACAGGCTAGGGGCTATGGCTACACCTTC	CASSVDGQARGYGYTF
TRBV6-5	few	TRBJ2-7	TRBD1	TGTGCCAGCAGTTTTTCCGGGACAGGGCGGTACGAGCAGTACTTC	CASSFSGTGRYEQYF